A single TCR beta chain is shown here with its context. The data originate from a study of blood T cell repertoires in COVID-19. Whole-study context: The analysed material was cDNA or gDNA that came from T cells, B-cell-depleted T cells, or PBMCs.

Per the study methods: Amplifying reference gene primers gave estimates of nucleated cell counts. Here immunoSEQ multiplex PCR was the method, and the copy in TCRdb shows in-frame clones only, minus some. That table gives V, J and clone size, and the DNA gave D and trimming. The table shows 350,000 to 450,000 clones, with around nine tenths occurring only once. V was cut by 4 bases and J by 2 bases, with 9 bases left in between. This CDR3 has 15 residues. Germline values: CDR1 MGHRA, CDR2 YSYEKL. Input material: peripheral blood. This TCR was recovered from a human donor in a cohort sampled during active COVID-19. This chain links TRBV4-1 with TRBJ2-6; D is unresolved. The CDR3 sequence is CASSPRLAGANVLTF. In nucleotides, the CDR3 is TGCGCCAGCAGCCCCCGGTTGGCTGGGGCCAACGTCCTGACTTTC.